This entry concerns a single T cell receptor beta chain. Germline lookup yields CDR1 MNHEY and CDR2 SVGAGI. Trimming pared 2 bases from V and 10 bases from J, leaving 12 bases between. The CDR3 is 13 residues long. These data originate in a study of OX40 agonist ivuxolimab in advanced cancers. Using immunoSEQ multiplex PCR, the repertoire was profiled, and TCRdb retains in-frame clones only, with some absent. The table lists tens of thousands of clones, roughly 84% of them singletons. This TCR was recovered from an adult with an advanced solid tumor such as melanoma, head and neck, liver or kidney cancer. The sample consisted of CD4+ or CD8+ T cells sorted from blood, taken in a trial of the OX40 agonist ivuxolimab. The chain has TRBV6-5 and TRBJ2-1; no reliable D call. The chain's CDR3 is CASSYATPQEQFF. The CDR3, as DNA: TGTGCCAGCAGTTACGCAACCCCACAGGAGCAGTTCTTC.